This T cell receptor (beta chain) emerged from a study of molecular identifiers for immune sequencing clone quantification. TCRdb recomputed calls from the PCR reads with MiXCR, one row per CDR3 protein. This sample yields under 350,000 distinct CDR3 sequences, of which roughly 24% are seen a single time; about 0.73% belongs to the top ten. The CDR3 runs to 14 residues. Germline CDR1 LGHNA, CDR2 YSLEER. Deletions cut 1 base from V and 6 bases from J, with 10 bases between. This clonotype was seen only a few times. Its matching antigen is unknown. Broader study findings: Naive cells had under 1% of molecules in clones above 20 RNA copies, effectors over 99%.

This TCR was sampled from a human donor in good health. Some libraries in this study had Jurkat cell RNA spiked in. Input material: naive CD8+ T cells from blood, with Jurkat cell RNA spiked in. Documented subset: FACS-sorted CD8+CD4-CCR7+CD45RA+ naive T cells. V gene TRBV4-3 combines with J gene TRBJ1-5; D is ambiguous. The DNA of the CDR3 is TGCGCCAGCAGCCAAGCCGTAATACGTCAGCCCCAGCATTTT. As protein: CASSQAVIRQPQHF.